Following are 9 T cell receptor beta chains from one sample sequenced in a study of blood T cell repertoires in COVID-19. Generated by immunoSEQ multiplex PCR, the TCRdb table keeps only in-frame clones and is missing some. The data contain approximately 150,000 clones, approximately 88% of them singletons. What was sequenced was peripheral blood. The receptors were gathered from a woman aged 45-60 years with acute or convalescent COVID-19.

With regard to this clone: Other nucleotide sequences in the sample specify the same CDR3. The chain is built from TRBV7-2 and TRBJ1-5; perhaps TRBD1 as D (6 bases). Germline V gene lookup returns CDR1 SGHTA and CDR2 FQGNSA. V lost 4 bases and J lost 4, with 8 bases in between. The CDR3 contains 13 residues. CDR3: CASSSQGNQPQHF. In nucleotides, the CDR3 is TGTGCCAGCAGCTCCCAGGGGAATCAGCCCCAGCATTTT.

The chain combines TRBV11-3 with TRBJ2-5; TRBD2 might be the D (5 bases). Germline loops: CDR1 SGHNT, CDR2 YENEEA. The CDR3 spans 13 residues. The ends were cut back, 5 bases at V and 6 bases at J, with 13 bases in the middle. The CDR3 nucleotides are TGTGCCAGCAGCCAATTCGGGGAACAGACCCAGTACTTC. Its translation: CASSQFGEQTQYF.

This clone was observed once. The CDR3 region is CASSIDWQGASETQYF. The CDR3 DNA reads as TGTGCCAGTAGTATAGATTGGCAGGGGGCGAGTGAGACCCAGTACTTC. The chain couples TRBV19 to TRBJ2-5, with TRBD1 matching over 8 bases. Per the germline V gene, CDR1 is LNHDA and CDR2 is SQIVND (reference sequence). The CDR3 has 16 amino acids. The ends lost 0 bases at V and 5 bases at J; junction bases unmatched: 8.

This rearrangement joins TRBV3-1 (or the pseudogene TRBV3-2) to TRBJ2-7; 10 bases map to TRBD2. The CDR3 covers 18 residues. Germline V gene data show CDR1 as LGHDT and CDR2 as YNNKEL (reference sequence). J lost 3 bases, V lost 0 bases, and 11 bases had no gene match. The chain's CDR3 is CASSQDRSLAGRNYEQYF. Here the CDR3 DNA reads TGTGCCAGCAGCCAAGACAGGTCACTAGCGGGGAGAAACTACGAGCAGTACTTC.

Concerning this clone: Other DNA sequences of this sample code for an identical CDR3. V usage is TRBV12-3 or TRBV12-4 and J usage is TRBJ1-2; 7 nucleotides agree with TRBD1. The CDR3 has 13 amino acids. The J segment lost 4 bases and the V segment lost 5 bases, leaving 4 bases of the junction unmatched. CDR3 loop: CASSQQGSYGYTF. The CDR3 DNA is TGTGCCAGCAGTCAACAGGGGAGCTATGGCTACACCTTC.

The genes are TRBV11-3 and TRBJ1-1; D remains unclear. Trimming pared 0 bases from V and 1 base from J, leaving 3 bases between. This CDR3 is 13 amino acids long. Germline V gene data show CDR1 as SGHNT and CDR2 as YENEEA. CDR3 sequence reads: CASSLEQNTEAFF. The CDR3 coding sequence is TGTGCCAGCAGCTTAGAACAGAACACTGAAGCTTTCTTT.

The rearrangement uses TRBV5-4 and TRBJ2-2; D call uncertain. CDR3 size: 14 residues. From germline, CDR1 is SGHNT and CDR2 YYREEE (reference sequence). V was clipped by 4 bases and J by 5 bases, with 12 bases between them. The CDR3 region has the DNA TGTGCCAGCAGCCTCGACGCGCGGACCGGGGAGCTGTTTTTT. Its protein product is CASSLDARTGELFF.

The V call is TRBV15, the J call TRBJ2-5; maybe TRBD1 (5 bases). Deletions cut 2 bases from V and 4 bases from J, with 5 bases between. This CDR3 is built from 12 residues. Germline V gene sequence: CDR1 LNHNV, CDR2 YYDKDF (reference sequence). This CDR3 is CATSRQGETQYF. For the CDR3, the DNA is TGTGCCACCAGCAGACAGGGAGAGACCCAGTACTTC.

This clone has a single count. V gene TRBV27 combines with J gene TRBJ2-4; TRBD1 matches 9 bases. Germline-derived CDR1 and CDR2 are MNHEY and SMNVEV (reference sequence). CDR3 length equals 19 residues. Germline trimming cut 6 bases from V and 1 base from J; bases unmatched to any gene: 16. The CDR3 DNA follows: TGTGCCAGCAGCCCGTCCCGAAGGGGGACAGGGAACGCCAAAAACATTCAGTACTTC. This sequence encodes CASSPSRRGTGNAKNIQYF.